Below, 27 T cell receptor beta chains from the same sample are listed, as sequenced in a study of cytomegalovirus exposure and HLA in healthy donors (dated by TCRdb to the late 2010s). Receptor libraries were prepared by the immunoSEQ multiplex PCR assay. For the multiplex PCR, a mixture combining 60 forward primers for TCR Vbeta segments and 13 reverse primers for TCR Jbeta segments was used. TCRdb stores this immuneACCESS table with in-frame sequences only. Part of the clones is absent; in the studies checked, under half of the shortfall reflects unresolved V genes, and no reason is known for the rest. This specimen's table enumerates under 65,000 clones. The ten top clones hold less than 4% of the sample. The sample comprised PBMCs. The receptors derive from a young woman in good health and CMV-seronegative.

The CDR3 here is CACPSGRVAGELFF. The CDR3 DNA reads TGTGCCTGTCCTAGCGGGAGGGTTGCCGGGGAGCTGTTTTTT. This chain connects TRBV30 to TRBJ2-2; TRBD2 aligns across 12 bases. The CDR3 runs to 14 residues. Germline CDR1 and CDR2: GTSNPN and SVGIG (reference sequence). The V and J ends lost 6 bases and 6 bases, in that order; junction bases with no gene match: 5.

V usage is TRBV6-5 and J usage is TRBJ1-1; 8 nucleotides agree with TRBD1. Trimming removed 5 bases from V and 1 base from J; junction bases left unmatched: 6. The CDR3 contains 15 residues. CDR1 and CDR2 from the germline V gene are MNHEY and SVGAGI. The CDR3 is CASSGQGTKNTEAFF. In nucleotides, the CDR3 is TGTGCCAGCAGTGGACAGGGAACTAAGAACACTGAAGCTTTCTTT.

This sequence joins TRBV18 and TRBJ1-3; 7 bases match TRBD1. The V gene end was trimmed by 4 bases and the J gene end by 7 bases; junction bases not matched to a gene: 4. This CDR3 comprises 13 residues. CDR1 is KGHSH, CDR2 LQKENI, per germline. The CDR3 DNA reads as TGTGCCAGCTCACGAGGCAGGGGGAACACCATATATTTT. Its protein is CASSRGRGNTIYF. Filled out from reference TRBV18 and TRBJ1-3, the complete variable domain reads NAGVMQNPRHLVRRRGQEARLRCSPMKGHSHVYWYRQLPEEGLKFMVYLQKENIIDESGMPKERFSAEFPKEGPSILRIQQVVRGDSAAYFCASSRGRGNTIYFGEGSWLTVV.

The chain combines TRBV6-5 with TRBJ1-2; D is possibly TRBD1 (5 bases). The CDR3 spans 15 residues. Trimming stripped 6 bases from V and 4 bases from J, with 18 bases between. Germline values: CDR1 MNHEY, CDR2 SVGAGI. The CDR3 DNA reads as TGTGCCAGCAGAACCGGGACTTACTTATTCTATGGCTACACCTTC. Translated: CASRTGTYLFYGYTF.

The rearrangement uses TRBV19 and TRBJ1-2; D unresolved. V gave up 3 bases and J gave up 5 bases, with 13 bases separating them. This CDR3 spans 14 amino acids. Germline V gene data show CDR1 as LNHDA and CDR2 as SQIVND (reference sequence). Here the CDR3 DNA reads TGTGCCAGTAGTATCAGTAGCCAGAATTATGGCTACACCTTC. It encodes CASSISSQNYGYTF.

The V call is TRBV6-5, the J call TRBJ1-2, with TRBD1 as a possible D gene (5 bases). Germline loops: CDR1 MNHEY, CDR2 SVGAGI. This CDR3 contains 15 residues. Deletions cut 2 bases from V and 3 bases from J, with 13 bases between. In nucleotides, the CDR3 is TGTGCCAGCAGTTACGAGGCAGGGCCCGACTATGGCTACACCTTC. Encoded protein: CASSYEAGPDYGYTF.

For the CDR3, the DNA is TGCAGCGTCGGGACAGGGGGCGCCTACGAGCAGTACTTC. Its translation: CSVGTGGAYEQYF. J is TRBJ2-7 and V is TRBV29-1, with 12 bases lining up with TRBD1. Germline loops: CDR1 SQVTM, CDR2 ANQGSEA. The CDR3 consists of 13 residues. Unmatched junction bases numbered 2, after V lost 6 bases and J lost 2 bases.

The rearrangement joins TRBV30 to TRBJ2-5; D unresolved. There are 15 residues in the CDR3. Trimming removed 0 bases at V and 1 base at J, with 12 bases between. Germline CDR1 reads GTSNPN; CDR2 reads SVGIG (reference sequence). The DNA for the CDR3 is TGTGCCTGGAGTGTCGGAACAGACCCCCAAGAGACCCAGTACTTC. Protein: CAWSVGTDPQETQYF.

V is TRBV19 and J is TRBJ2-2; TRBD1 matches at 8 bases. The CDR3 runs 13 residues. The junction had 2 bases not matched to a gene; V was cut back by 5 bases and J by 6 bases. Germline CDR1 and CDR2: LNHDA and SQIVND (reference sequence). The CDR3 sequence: CASSVQGAGELFF. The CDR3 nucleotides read TGTGCCAGTAGTGTACAGGGGGCCGGGGAGCTGTTTTTT.

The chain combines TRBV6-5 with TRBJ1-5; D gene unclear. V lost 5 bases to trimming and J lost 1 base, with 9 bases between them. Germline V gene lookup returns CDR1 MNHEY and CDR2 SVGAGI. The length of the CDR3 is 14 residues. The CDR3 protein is CASSEGTSNQPQHF. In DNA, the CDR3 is TGTGCCAGCAGTGAGGGTACAAGCAATCAGCCCCAGCATTTT.

This chain's CDR3 is CASTHRPGDEQYF. CDR3 DNA sequence: TGTGCCAGCACCCACCGACCGGGGGACGAGCAGTACTTC. The gene calls are TRBV7-9 and TRBJ2-7; D perhaps matches TRBD2 (6 bases). The ends were cut back, 7 bases at V and 5 bases at J, with 15 bases in the middle. Germline V gene lookup returns CDR1 SEHNR and CDR2 FQNEAQ (reference sequence). CDR3 length: 13 residues.

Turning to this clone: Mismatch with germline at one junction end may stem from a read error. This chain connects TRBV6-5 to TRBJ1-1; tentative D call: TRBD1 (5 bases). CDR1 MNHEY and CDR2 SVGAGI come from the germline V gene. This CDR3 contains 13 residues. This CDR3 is CASSREGNTEDFF. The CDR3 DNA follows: TGTGCCAGCAGTAGGGAGGGGAACACTGAAGATTTCTTT.

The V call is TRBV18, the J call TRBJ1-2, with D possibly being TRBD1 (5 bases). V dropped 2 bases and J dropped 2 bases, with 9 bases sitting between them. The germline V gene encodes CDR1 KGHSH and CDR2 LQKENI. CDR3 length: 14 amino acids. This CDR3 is CASSPMTENYGYTF. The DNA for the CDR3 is TGTGCCAGCTCACCAATGACAGAGAACTATGGCTACACCTTC. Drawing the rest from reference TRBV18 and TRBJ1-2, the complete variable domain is NAGVMQNPRHLVRRRGQEARLRCSPMKGHSHVYWYRQLPEEGLKFMVYLQKENIIDESGMPKERFSAEFPKEGPSILRIQQVVRGDSAAYFCASSPMTENYGYTFGSGTRLTVV.

CDR3 sequence (DNA): TGTGCCAGCTCACCGAGGCAGACGGGCAATCAGCCCCAGCATTTT. Residues: CASSPRQTGNQPQHF. V is TRBV18 and J is TRBJ1-5, with no clear D. The ends were cut back, 3 bases at V and 2 bases at J, with 11 bases in the middle. In germline, CDR1 is KGHSH, CDR2 LQKENI. CDR3 length equals 15 residues.

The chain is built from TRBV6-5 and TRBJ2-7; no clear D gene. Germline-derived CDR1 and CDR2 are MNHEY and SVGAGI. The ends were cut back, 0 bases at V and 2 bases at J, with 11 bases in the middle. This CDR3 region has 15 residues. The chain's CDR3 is CASSYSDTRPYEQYF. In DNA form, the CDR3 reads TGTGCCAGCAGTTACTCTGACACCCGACCCTACGAGCAGTACTTC.

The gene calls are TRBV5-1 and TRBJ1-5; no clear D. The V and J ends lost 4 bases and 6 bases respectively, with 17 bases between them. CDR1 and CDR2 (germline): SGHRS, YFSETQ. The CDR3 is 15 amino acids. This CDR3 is CASSEGSAGAQPQHF. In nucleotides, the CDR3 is TGCGCCAGCAGCGAAGGGTCGGCGGGAGCTCAGCCCCAGCATTTT. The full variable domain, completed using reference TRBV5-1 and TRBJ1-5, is KAGVTQTPRYLIKTRGQQVTLSCSPISGHRSVSWYQQTPGQGLQFLFEYFSETQRNKGNFPGRFSGRQFSNSRSEMNVSTLELGDSALYLCASSEGSAGAQPQHFGDGTRLSIL.

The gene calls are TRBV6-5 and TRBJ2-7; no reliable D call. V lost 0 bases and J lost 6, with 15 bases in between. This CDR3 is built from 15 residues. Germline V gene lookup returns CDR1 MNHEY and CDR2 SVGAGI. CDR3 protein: CASSYSKSPGSEQYF. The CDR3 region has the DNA TGTGCCAGCAGTTACTCGAAGAGTCCAGGAAGCGAGCAGTACTTC.

Here the CDR3 DNA reads TGTGCCAGCAGCTTCCAAGATACGCAGTATTTT. Translation gives CASSFQDTQYF. This chain connects TRBV5-6 to TRBJ2-3; no clear D. The CDR3 length is 11 residues. V lost 2 bases and J lost 5, with 3 bases in between. CDR1 SGHDT and CDR2 YYEEEE come from the germline V gene. Combining the CDR3 with reference TRBV5-6 and TRBJ2-3 gives the whole variable domain DAGVTQSPTHLIKTRGQQVTLRCSPKSGHDTVSWYQQALGQGPQFIFQYYEEEERQRGNFPDRFSGHQFPNYSSELNVNALLLGDSALYLCASSFQDTQYFGPGTRLTVL.

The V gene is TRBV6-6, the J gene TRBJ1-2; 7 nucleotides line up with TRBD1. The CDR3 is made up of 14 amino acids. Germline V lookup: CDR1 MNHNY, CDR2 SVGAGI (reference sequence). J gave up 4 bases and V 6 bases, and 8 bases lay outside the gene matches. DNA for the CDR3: TGTGCCAGCAGGCCCCAGGGGGAGCCCTATGGCTACACCTTC. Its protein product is CASRPQGEPYGYTF.

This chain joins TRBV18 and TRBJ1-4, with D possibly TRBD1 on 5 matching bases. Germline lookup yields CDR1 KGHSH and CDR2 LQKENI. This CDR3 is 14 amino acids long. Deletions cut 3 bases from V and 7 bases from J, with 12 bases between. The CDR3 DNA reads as TGTGCCAGCTCACCTTCCTCGGGGGGTGAAAAACTGTTTTTT. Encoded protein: CASSPSSGGEKLFF. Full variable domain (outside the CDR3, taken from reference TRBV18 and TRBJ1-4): NAGVMQNPRHLVRRRGQEARLRCSPMKGHSHVYWYRQLPEEGLKFMVYLQKENIIDESGMPKERFSAEFPKEGPSILRIQQVVRGDSAAYFCASSPSSGGEKLFFGSGTQLSVL.

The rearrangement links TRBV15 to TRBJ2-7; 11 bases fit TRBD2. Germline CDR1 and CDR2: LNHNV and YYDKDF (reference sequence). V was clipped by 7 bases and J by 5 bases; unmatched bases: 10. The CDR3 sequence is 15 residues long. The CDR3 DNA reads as TGTGCCACCACGCCCCGACTAGCGGGATTCAACGAGCAGTACTTC. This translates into CATTPRLAGFNEQYF.

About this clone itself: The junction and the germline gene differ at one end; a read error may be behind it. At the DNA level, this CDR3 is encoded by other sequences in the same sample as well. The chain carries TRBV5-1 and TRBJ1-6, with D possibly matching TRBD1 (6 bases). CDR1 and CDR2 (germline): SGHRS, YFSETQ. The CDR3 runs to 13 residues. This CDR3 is CASSYRENSPLHF. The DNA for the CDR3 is TGCGCCAGCAGCTACAGGGAAAATTCACCCCTACACTTT.

The CDR3, as DNA: TGCGCCAGCAGCGAGGGACTAGTCAGCACCGGGGAGCTGTTTTTT. Amino acids: CASSEGLVSTGELFF. The rearrangement links TRBV5-1 to TRBJ2-2, with 8 bases lining up with TRBD2. Losses at the gene ends were 4 bases for V and 4 bases for J; bases not matched to a gene: 6. The CDR3 loop spans 15 amino acids. The germline CDR1 and CDR2 sequences are SGHRS and YFSETQ.

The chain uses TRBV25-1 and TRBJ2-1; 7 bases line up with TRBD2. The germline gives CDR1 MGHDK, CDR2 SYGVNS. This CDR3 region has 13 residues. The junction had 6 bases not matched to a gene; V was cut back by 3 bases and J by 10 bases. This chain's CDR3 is CASSEPLGGEQFF. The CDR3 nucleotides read TGTGCCAGCAGTGAGCCACTGGGGGGGGAGCAGTTCTTC. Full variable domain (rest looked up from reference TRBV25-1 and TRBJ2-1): EADIYQTPRYLVIGTGKKITLECSQTMGHDKMYWYQQDPGMELHLIHYSYGVNSTEKGDLSSESTVSRIRTEHFPLTLESARPSHTSQYLCASSEPLGGEQFFGPGTRLTVL.

CDR3 residues: CASSAEGGVGYEQYF. The CDR3 DNA reads TGTGCCAGCAGCGCAGAGGGAGGGGTGGGTTACGAGCAGTACTTC. This chain uses TRBV11-2 with TRBJ2-7, with 7 bases that match TRBD2. Unmatched junction bases numbered 11, after V lost 5 bases and J lost 4 bases. The CDR3 is made up of 15 amino acids. Germline-derived CDR1 and CDR2 are SGHAT and FQNNGV.

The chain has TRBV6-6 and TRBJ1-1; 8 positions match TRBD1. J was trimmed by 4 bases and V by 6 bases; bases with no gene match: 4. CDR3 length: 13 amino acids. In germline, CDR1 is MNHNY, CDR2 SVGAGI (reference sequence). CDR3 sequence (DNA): TGTGCCAGCAGCGTAACAGGGGGCACTGAAGCTTTCTTT. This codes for CASSVTGGTEAFF.

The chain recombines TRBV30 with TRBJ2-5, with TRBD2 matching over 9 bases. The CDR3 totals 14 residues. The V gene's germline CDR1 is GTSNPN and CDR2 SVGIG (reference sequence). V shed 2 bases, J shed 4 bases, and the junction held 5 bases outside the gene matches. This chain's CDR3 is CAWSRLAGRETQYF. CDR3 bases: TGTGCCTGGAGTAGGCTAGCGGGAAGAGAGACCCAGTACTTC.